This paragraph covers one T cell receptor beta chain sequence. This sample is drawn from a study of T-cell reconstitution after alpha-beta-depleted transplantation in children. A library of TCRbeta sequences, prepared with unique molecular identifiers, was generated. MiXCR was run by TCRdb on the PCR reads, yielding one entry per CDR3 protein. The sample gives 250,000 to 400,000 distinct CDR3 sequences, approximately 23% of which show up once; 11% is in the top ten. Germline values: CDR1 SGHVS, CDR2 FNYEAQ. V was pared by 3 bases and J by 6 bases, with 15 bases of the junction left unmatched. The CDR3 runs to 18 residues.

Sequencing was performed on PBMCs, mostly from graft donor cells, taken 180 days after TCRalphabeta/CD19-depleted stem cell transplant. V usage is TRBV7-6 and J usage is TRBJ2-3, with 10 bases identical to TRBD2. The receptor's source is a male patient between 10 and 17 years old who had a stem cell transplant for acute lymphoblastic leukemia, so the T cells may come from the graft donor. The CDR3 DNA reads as TGTGCCAGCAGCTTTAGTCTAGCGGGAGCTTCCATAGGGGATACGCAGTATTTT. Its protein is CASSFSLAGASIGDTQYF.